These 25 T cell receptor beta chains originate from one sample sequenced in a study of T cell repertoires in cytomegalovirus infection. TCRdb re-derived calls from the reads in MiXCR, one entry per CDR3 protein. In the table there are approximately 730,000 distinct CDR3 sequences, 30% to 35% of which are singletons. The antigens for these receptors are not known. The sequenced sample was cultured PBMCs, obtained from culture after CMV antigen stimulation. These receptor sequences come from a human donor in good health (CMV status not recorded). Some clones in this sample may be carry-over from other donors' samples.

This clonotype was detected only once. The chain recombines TRBV10-3 with TRBJ2-3, with TRBD2 matching over 9 bases. The CDR3 length is 14 residues. Trimming removed 11 bases from V and 4 bases from J; junction bases left unmatched: 10. Germline V CDR1 and CDR2: ENHRY, SYGVKD. CDR3 in amino acids: CAVWPGLAADTQYF. The CDR3 DNA reads TGTGCCGTATGGCCGGGACTAGCCGCAGATACGCAGTATTTT.

V is TRBV14 and J is TRBJ2-7; D remains unclear. The V end was cut by 0 bases, the J end by 2 bases, with 11 bases between. The CDR3 has 15 amino acids. CDR1 is SGHDN and CDR2 is FVKESK in the germline V gene. Here the CDR3 DNA reads TGTGCCAGCAGCCAAGACGAGGCGCTTCCCTACGAGCAGTACTTC. It codes for CASSQDEALPYEQYF.

V gene TRBV2 combines with J gene TRBJ2-7, with TRBD2 matching 14 bases. V trimming: 6 bases; J trimming: 2 bases; junction bases outside the gene matches: 6. CDR1 and CDR2 from the germline V gene are SNHLY and FYNNEI. The CDR3 contains 16 residues. CDR3 sequence reads: CASSRTSGGTTYEQYF. CDR3 sequence (DNA): TGTGCCAGCAGCAGGACTAGCGGGGGGACTACCTACGAGCAGTACTTC.

In this sample, this clonotype turned up a few times. The genes are TRBV10-3 and TRBJ1-3; no definite D call. The germline V gene has CDR1 ENHRY and CDR2 SYGVKD. V gave up 7 bases and J gave up 3 bases, with 7 bases separating them. The CDR3 spans 12 residues. CDR3: CAIKPIGNTIYF. DNA of the CDR3: TGTGCCATCAAACCTATTGGAAACACCATATATTTT.

The chain carries TRBV7-6 and TRBJ2-1; TRBD2 agrees at 7 bases. CDR1 SGHVS and CDR2 FNYEAQ come from the germline V gene. This CDR3 region has 14 residues. V trimming: 3 bases; J trimming: 7 bases; junction bases outside the gene matches: 6. DNA for the CDR3: TGTGCCAGCAGCTTCGGGACTACGGGGAATGAGCAGTTCTTC. It translates to CASSFGTTGNEQFF.

This clonotype was seen many times. The rearrangement joins TRBV7-2 to TRBJ1-5; D possibly corresponds to TRBD1 (6 bases). Per the germline V gene, CDR1 is SGHTA and CDR2 is FQGNSA. V lost 2 bases and J 6 bases, leaving 23 bases between the germline ends. This CDR3 comprises 18 residues. As DNA, the CDR3 is TGTGCCAGCAGCTTAATTGGCCCCGGAAGGACAGCCGGTCAGCCCCAGCATTTT. This codes for CASSLIGPGRTAGQPQHF.

The rearrangement uses TRBV10-3 and TRBJ1-3, with D possibly TRBD1 on 5 matching bases. Germline lookup yields CDR1 ENHRY and CDR2 SYGVKD. V was clipped by 9 bases and J by 2 bases, with 14 bases between them. The CDR3 consists of 14 residues. The CDR3 reads CAIKTQGAGNTIYF. The DNA of the CDR3 is TGTGCCATTAAAACTCAGGGCGCTGGAAACACCATATATTTT.

This chain uses TRBV10-3 with TRBJ1-4; 7 bases align to TRBD1. The V and J ends lost 11 bases and 6 bases, in that order; junction bases with no gene match: 9. The CDR3 is 13 amino acids. CDR1 is ENHRY, CDR2 SYGVKD, per germline. In nucleotides, the CDR3 is TGTGCCGCCTCCACAGGGGTCGATGAAAAACTGTTTTTT. Encoded protein: CAASTGVDEKLFF.

The CDR3 DNA follows: TGTGCCAGCAGCGAACACCCAGGGTCGGGCACTGAAGCTTTCTTT. This sequence encodes CASSEHPGSGTEAFF. The rearrangement links TRBV6-4 to TRBJ1-1; D might be TRBD1 (5 bases). The CDR3 is 15 amino acids. Germline-derived CDR1 and CDR2 are MRHNA and SNTAGT. V shed 6 bases and J shed 4 bases, with 18 bases lying between them.

This clonotype was counted at least ten times. This chain connects TRBV7-2 to TRBJ2-1, with TRBD1 as a possible D gene (5 bases). The CDR3 length is 15 residues. The germline V gene encodes CDR1 SGHTA and CDR2 FQGNSA. The germline V and J ends were trimmed by 3 bases and 3 bases, with 12 bases remaining between them. The CDR3, as DNA: TGTGCCAGCAGCTTCACAGGTGCCAACTACAATGAGCAGTTCTTC. Amino acids: CASSFTGANYNEQFF.

The J gene is TRBJ2-2, the V gene TRBV10-3; TRBD2 matches at 8 bases. Per germline, CDR1 ENHRY and CDR2 SYGVKD. Trimming removed 9 bases from V and 5 bases from J; junction bases left unmatched: 14. The CDR3 loop spans 16 amino acids. CDR3 coding DNA: TGTGCCATAGAAGGAGAAGCGGGAGTACGGACCGGGGAGCTGTTTTTT. Translated: CAIEGEAGVRTGELFF.

This clonotype showed up just a few times. This chain uses TRBV19 with TRBJ1-5; D might be TRBD1 (6 bases). The CDR3 contains 12 residues. V dropped 8 bases and J dropped 6 bases, with 11 bases sitting between them. Per the germline V gene, CDR1 is LNHDA and CDR2 is SQIVND (reference sequence). CDR3 in amino acids: CASSDSRQPQHF. In DNA, the CDR3 is TGTGCCAGTTCGGACAGTCGTCAGCCCCAGCATTTT.

This clonotype was observed at least ten times. The chain has TRBV7-2 and TRBJ1-3; 8 bases fit TRBD1. Trimming at V came to 5 bases and at J to 0 bases, leaving 6 bases not matched to a gene. The germline gives CDR1 SGHTA, CDR2 FQGNSA. The CDR3 is made up of 16 amino acids. The CDR3 DNA is TGTGCCAGCAGCAACCTAGGGACAGGCTCTGGAAACACCATATATTTT. The encoded protein is CASSNLGTGSGNTIYF.

The CDR3 nucleotides read TGCAGTGCTGGGGTGGGGGGCGGTCAGCCCCAGCATTTT. As protein: CSAGVGGGQPQHF. The chain is built from TRBV20-1 and TRBJ1-5, with D possibly TRBD1 on 6 matching bases. CDR1 DFQATT and CDR2 SNEGSKA come from the germline V gene (reference sequence). V lost 5 bases and J 6 bases, leaving 14 bases between the germline ends. The CDR3 has 13 residues.

This chain connects TRBV7-9 to TRBJ2-5; D possibly corresponds to TRBD1 (5 bases). V was trimmed by 1 base and J by 2 bases, leaving 11 bases between them. Germline CDR1 reads SEHNR; CDR2 reads FQNEAQ (reference sequence). The length of the CDR3 is 15 residues. The CDR3 bases are TGTGCCAGCAGCTTAGGCCCCAGGGTACAAGAGACCCAGTACTTC. It codes for CASSLGPRVQETQYF.

This clonotype came up many times. V gene TRBV7-6 combines with J gene TRBJ1-5, with 7 nucleotides matching TRBD1. Germline V CDR1 and CDR2: SGHVS, FNYEAQ. The CDR3 extends over 15 amino acids. The V gene end was trimmed by 5 bases and the J gene end by 11 bases; junction bases not matched to a gene: 15. The CDR3 protein is CASSRDSDPRGAQHF. Here the CDR3 DNA reads TGTGCCAGCAGCCGGGACAGTGACCCGAGAGGTGCCCAGCATTTT.

The table lists this clonotype with many counts. CDR3 amino acids: CASRRSPAGAYEQYF. Here the CDR3 DNA reads TGTGCCAGCAGGAGATCCCCCGCAGGGGCCTACGAGCAGTACTTC. This chain uses TRBV28 with TRBJ2-7; maybe TRBD1 (6 bases). The CDR3 runs to 15 residues. V lost 6 bases and J 2 bases, leaving 17 bases between the germline ends. CDR1 and CDR2 from the germline V gene are MDHEN and SYDVKM.

This clonotype showed up just a few times. CDR3 nucleotides: TGTGCCAGCAGCCTTGGACAGGGGGAACCCTACGAGCAGTACTTC. Translation: CASSLGQGEPYEQYF. The rearrangement joins TRBV12-3 or TRBV12-4 to TRBJ2-7, with 10 bases matching TRBD1. Trimming at V came to 6 bases and at J to 2 bases, leaving 7 bases not matched to a gene. The CDR3 spans 15 residues.

This clonotype was seen many times. The chain joins TRBV7-2 to TRBJ1-2, with D hard to call. CDR1 SGHTA and CDR2 FQGNSA come from the germline V gene. This CDR3 has 13 residues. Trimming cost V 6 bases and J 6 bases, with 14 bases left between them. In DNA form, the CDR3 reads TGTGCCAGCAGTTCCCAGGAATGGGATGGCTACACCTTC. It specifies CASSSQEWDGYTF.

The chain recombines TRBV7-9 with TRBJ2-7, with TRBD2 as a possible D gene (6 bases). Trimming removed 5 bases from V and 5 bases from J, with 16 bases in between. This CDR3 is built from 14 residues. The germline V gene has CDR1 SEHNR and CDR2 FQNEAQ (reference sequence). The DNA of the CDR3 is TGTGCCAGCAGCCTTCTGGAGGGAGGCGACGAGCAGTACTTC. Amino acids: CASSLLEGGDEQYF.

This clonotype has more than one count but fewer than ten. The J gene is TRBJ1-2, the V gene TRBV6-5; no firm D call. CDR1 is MNHEY and CDR2 is SVGAGI in the germline V gene. V was shortened by 8 bases and J by 7 bases, with 20 bases between the two germline ends. The CDR3 is made up of 14 amino acids. The chain's CDR3 is CASLPTSILGGYTF. The CDR3, as DNA: TGTGCCAGCCTGCCTACTAGTATCCTGGGTGGCTACACCTTC.

This clonotype was detected only a few times. This chain links TRBV10-3 with TRBJ1-6; 7 bases fit TRBD1. V lost 10 bases and J lost 10; bases outside the gene matches: 16. The germline gives CDR1 ENHRY, CDR2 SYGVKD. The CDR3 is 15 residues long. CDR3: CATSQPDRARSPLHF. The CDR3 DNA is TGTGCCACGTCCCAACCTGACAGGGCACGCTCACCCCTCCACTTT.

This chain uses TRBV4-3 with TRBJ2-7, with TRBD2 matching 9 bases. V dropped 4 bases and J dropped 6; count of bases not matched to a gene: 7. CDR1 and CDR2 (germline): LGHNA, YSLEER. The CDR3 totals 14 residues. The CDR3 spells CASSPVAGAGEQYF. The CDR3 bases are TGCGCCAGCAGCCCAGTAGCGGGAGCGGGCGAGCAGTACTTC.

This clonotype was seen only a few times. A read error may produce the germline difference seen at one junction end. The chain joins TRBV5-1 to TRBJ2-7; the match to TRBD1 covers 7 bases. Germline V lookup: CDR1 SGHRS, CDR2 YFSETQ. The CDR3 is made up of 14 amino acids. In DNA, the CDR3 is TGCGCCAGCCGCTTGGCTACCGGGACAGAAACGTGGTACTTC. This sequence encodes CASRLATGTETWYF.

J is TRBJ2-5 and V is TRBV6-6; 11 positions match TRBD2. V lost 6 bases, J lost 5 bases, and 8 bases stayed unmatched. Germline V gene data show CDR1 as MNHNY and CDR2 as SVGAGI (reference sequence). The CDR3 has 15 amino acids. The CDR3 reads CASSSHSGGAETQYF. In DNA, the CDR3 is TGTGCCAGCAGCTCACATAGCGGGGGGGCCGAGACCCAGTACTTC.